The 9 T cell receptor beta chains listed next were all sequenced from one sample in a study of blood T cell repertoires in COVID-19. Sequenced by immunoSEQ multiplex PCR; TCRdb stores in-frame clones only, minus some. The sample consists of approximately 170,000 clones, roughly 86% of them appearing once. Sequences were obtained from peripheral blood. The receptors here all came from an older man with acute or convalescent COVID-19.

The table lists this clone with a few counts. This sequence joins TRBV5-8 and TRBJ2-3; a weak D match, TRBD1 (6 bases). Germline V gives CDR1 SGHTS, CDR2 YDEGEE. The CDR3 runs 13 residues. Trimming took off 10 bases at V and 7 bases at J, with 19 bases between the two ends. The CDR3 sequence: CAAISDRRNTQYF. The DNA for the CDR3 is TGTGCCGCAATCTCCGACAGGCGAAATACGCAGTATTTT.

This clone occurred a few times. The V and J genes are TRBV4-1 and TRBJ1-5, with no clear D. From germline, CDR1 is MGHRA and CDR2 YSYEKL. The CDR3 spans 16 residues. V was clipped by 3 bases and J by 5 bases, with 17 bases between them. Written as DNA, the CDR3 is TGCGCCAGCAGCCACACCCCCCCCGGAGGTGATCAGCCCCAGCATTTT. This gives the protein CASSHTPPGGDQPQHF.

The chain links TRBV5-1 to TRBJ1-1, with D possibly matching TRBD1 (5 bases). The CDR3 loop spans 14 amino acids. The V gene's germline CDR1 is SGHRS and CDR2 YFSETQ. Trimming took 0 bases from V and 3 from J, leaving 9 bases between them. CDR3 protein: CASSLAVGDTEAFF. Here the CDR3 DNA reads TGCGCCAGCAGCTTGGCCGTAGGGGACACTGAAGCTTTCTTT.

Only a few counts were recorded for this clone. The chain carries TRBV6-6 and TRBJ1-5; maybe TRBD1 (6 bases). The germline V and J ends were trimmed by 6 bases and 7 bases, with 19 bases remaining between them. CDR3 length: 15 residues. The germline gives CDR1 MNHNY, CDR2 SVGAGI (reference sequence). CDR3 sequence: CASRVIGGVGQPQHF. As DNA, the CDR3 is TGTGCCAGCAGAGTGATAGGGGGTGTGGGACAGCCCCAGCATTTT.

The rearrangement uses TRBV5-4 and TRBJ1-2, with D possibly matching TRBD1 (5 bases). There are 12 residues in the CDR3. V was trimmed by 4 bases and J by 8 bases, leaving 12 bases between them. CDR1 is SGHNT, CDR2 YYREEE, per germline (reference sequence). The CDR3 loop is CASSPAGEGYTF. The CDR3 DNA reads as TGTGCCAGCAGCCCTGCGGGGGAAGGCTACACCTTC.

The chain couples TRBV7-2 to TRBJ2-5; weak D call: TRBD2 (6 bases). Germline CDR1 SGHTA, CDR2 FQGNSA. The CDR3 totals 13 residues. Deletions cut 7 bases from V and 1 base from J, with 10 bases between. The CDR3 here is CASNPGVQETQYF. The CDR3 DNA sequence: TGTGCCAGCAACCCGGGGGTCCAAGAGACCCAGTACTTC. Together with reference TRBV7-2 and TRBJ2-5, the CDR3 gives the full variable domain: GAGVSQSPSNKVTEKGKDVELRCDPISGHTALYWYRQSLGQGLEFLIYFQGNSAPDKSGLPSDRFSAERTGGSVSTLTIQRTQQEDSAVYLCASNPGVQETQYFGPGTRLLVL.

V is TRBV4-2 and J is TRBJ1-1; perhaps TRBD1 as D (6 bases). With 4 bases removed from V and 4 bases from J, the gap between germline ends came to 19 bases. This CDR3 is 16 amino acids long. Germline assignment: CDR1 LGHNA and CDR2 YNFKEQ. The CDR3 nucleotides are TGTGCCAGCAGCCCCGTCCTAACAGGGCTTGGCACTGAAGCTTTCTTT. Its translation is CASSPVLTGLGTEAFF.

This chain uses TRBV6-5 with TRBJ2-2; possible D gene TRBD2, 6 bases. Per the germline V gene, CDR1 is MNHEY and CDR2 is SVGAGI. Trimming took off 2 bases at V and 2 bases at J, with 12 bases between the two ends. The CDR3 is 16 residues long. The CDR3 loop reads CASSYQTGANTGELFF. CDR3 DNA sequence: TGTGCCAGCAGTTACCAAACGGGAGCTAACACCGGGGAGCTGTTTTTT.

The count of this clone is one. This chain connects TRBV24-1 to TRBJ2-3; D might be TRBD2 (6 bases). The ends were cut back, 6 bases at V and 1 base at J, with 7 bases in the middle. The CDR3 sequence is 13 residues long. CDR1 is KGHDR, CDR2 SFDVKD, per germline. The CDR3 here is CATSTGGTDTQYF. The CDR3 DNA is TGTGCCACCAGTACGGGAGGCACAGATACGCAGTATTTT.